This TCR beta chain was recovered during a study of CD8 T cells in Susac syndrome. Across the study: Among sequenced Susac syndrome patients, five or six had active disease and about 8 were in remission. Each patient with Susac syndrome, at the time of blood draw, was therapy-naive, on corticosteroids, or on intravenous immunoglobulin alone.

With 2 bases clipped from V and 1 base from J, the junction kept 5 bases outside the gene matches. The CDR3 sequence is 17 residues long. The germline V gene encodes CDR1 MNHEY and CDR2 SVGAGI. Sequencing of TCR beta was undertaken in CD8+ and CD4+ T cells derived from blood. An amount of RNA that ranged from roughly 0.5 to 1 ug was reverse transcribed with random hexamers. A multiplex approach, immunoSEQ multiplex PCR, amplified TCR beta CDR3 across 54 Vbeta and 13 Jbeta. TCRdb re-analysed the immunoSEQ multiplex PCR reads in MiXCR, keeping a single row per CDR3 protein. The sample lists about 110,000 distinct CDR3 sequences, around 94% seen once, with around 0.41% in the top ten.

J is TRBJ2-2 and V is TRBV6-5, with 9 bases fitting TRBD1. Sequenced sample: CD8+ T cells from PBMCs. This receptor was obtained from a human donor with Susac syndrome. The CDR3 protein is CASSYTPGQGNTGELFF. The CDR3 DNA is TGTGCCAGCAGTTACACACCGGGACAGGGGAACACCGGGGAGCTGTTTTTT.